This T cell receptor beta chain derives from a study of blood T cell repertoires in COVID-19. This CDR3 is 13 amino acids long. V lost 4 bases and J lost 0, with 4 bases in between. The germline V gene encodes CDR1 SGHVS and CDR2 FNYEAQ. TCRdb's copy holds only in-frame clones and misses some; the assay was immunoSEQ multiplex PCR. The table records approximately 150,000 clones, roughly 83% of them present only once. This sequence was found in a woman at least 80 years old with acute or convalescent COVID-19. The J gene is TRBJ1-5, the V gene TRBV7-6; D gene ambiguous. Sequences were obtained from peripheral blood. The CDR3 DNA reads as TGTGCCAGCAGCTGGAGTAGCAATCAGCCCCAGCATTTT. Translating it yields CASSWSSNQPQHF.